The present TCR beta chain was sequenced within a study of cytomegalovirus exposure and HLA in healthy donors. 60 Vbeta and 13 Jbeta primers were used in PCR. Profiled with immunoSEQ multiplex PCR; TCRdb holds only in-frame clones, not every one. The table shows more than 85,000 clones, with 12% occurring only once. The ends lost 4 bases at V and 0 bases at J; junction bases unmatched: 5. In germline, CDR1 is MGHDK, CDR2 SYGVNS. This CDR3 region has 15 residues. This clone was counted a single time. Its antigen is unidentified. Regarding the study as a whole: Among TCR beta chains, those listed as cytomegalovirus-associated numbered 164. Presence/absence analyses treated sequencing depth as roughly uniform across donors.

The source is a man aged 35 to 55 in good health and CMV-seropositive. The sequencing input was PBMCs. This sequence joins TRBV25-1 and TRBJ1-2; 7 bases are shared with TRBD1. Here the CDR3 reads CASSGWTGTNYGYTF. CDR3 DNA: TGTGCCAGCAGTGGGTGGACAGGAACTAACTATGGCTACACCTTC.